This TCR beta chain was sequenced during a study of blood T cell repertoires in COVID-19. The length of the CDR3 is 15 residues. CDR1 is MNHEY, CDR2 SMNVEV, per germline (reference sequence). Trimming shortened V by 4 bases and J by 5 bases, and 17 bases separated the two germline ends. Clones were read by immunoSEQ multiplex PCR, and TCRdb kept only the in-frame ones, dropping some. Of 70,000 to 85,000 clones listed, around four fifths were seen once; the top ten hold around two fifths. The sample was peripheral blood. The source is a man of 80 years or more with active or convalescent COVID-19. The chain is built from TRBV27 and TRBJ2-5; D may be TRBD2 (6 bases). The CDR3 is CASSYKGTYGETQYF. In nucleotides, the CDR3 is TGTGCCAGCAGTTATAAAGGGACTTATGGGGAGACCCAGTACTTC.